What follows are 18 T cell receptor beta chains derived from one specimen sequenced in a study of immune characterization of retroperitoneal liposarcoma. TCRdb called the PCR reads again in MiXCR, with one record for every CDR3 protein. Among roughly 11,000 distinct CDR3 sequences, about a quarter were seen once, and the ten largest hold approximately 10%. Source material: tumor tissue. These receptor sequences come from a female donor with retroperitoneal liposarcoma.

The rearrangement links TRBV7-2 to TRBJ2-5; 12 bases line up with TRBD2. J gave up 11 bases and V 3 bases, and 10 bases lay outside the gene matches. Germline V gene lookup returns CDR1 SGHTA and CDR2 FQGNSA. The length of the CDR3 is 15 residues. CDR3 nucleotide sequence: TGTGCCAGCAGCTTGACTAGCGGGAGTTACAATGAGCAGTACTTC. It codes for CASSLTSGSYNEQYF.

In its sample, this clonotype is medium-sized (0.01 to 0.1%). The rearrangement joins TRBV7-2 to TRBJ2-1; D possibly corresponds to TRBD2 (6 bases). The J call is doubtful: the DNA matches TRBJ2-7 better. Germline V gives CDR1 SGHTA, CDR2 FQGNSA. There are 15 residues in the CDR3. The CDR3: CASSLDGGAYNEQYF. As DNA, the CDR3 is TGTGCCAGCAGCTTAGATGGCGGGGCCTACAATGAGCAGTACTTC.

As to this clonotype: It may be a read error: a sequence one base away is much more abundant. V and J are TRBV6-6 and TRBJ2-1; D not resolved. This CDR3 is 13 amino acids long. Trimming cost V 4 bases and J 10 bases, with 14 bases left between them. Per germline, CDR1 MNHNY and CDR2 SVGAGI (reference sequence). The CDR3 bases are TGTGCCAGCAGTTCTCGGACCCACTACGAGCAGTTCTTC. Protein sequence: CASSSRTHYEQFF.

The sample holds many counts of this clonotype. This chain connects TRBV6-1 to TRBJ1-2, with D uncertain. The CDR3 has 13 residues. V was shortened by 2 bases and J by 13 bases, with 17 bases between the two germline ends. Germline assignment: CDR1 MNHNS and CDR2 SASEGT. The CDR3 nucleotides read TGTGCCAGCAGTGAACTTGGCGGAACGACTAGCACCTTC. This sequence encodes CASSELGGTTSTF.

This clonotype was detected a few times. The genes are TRBV11-2 and TRBJ2-1, with 8 bases that match TRBD2. There are 15 residues in the CDR3. Trimming at V came to 0 bases and at J to 10 bases, leaving 8 bases not matched to a gene. The germline CDR1 and CDR2 sequences are SGHAT and FQNNGV. The CDR3 sequence: CASSLEGSSGIEQFF. The CDR3 region has the DNA TGTGCCAGCAGCTTAGAGGGGAGTAGCGGGATCGAGCAGTTCTTC.

At least ten counts were recorded for this clonotype. This sequence joins TRBV6-1 and TRBJ1-5; perhaps TRBD1 as D (6 bases). This CDR3 region has 20 residues. Trimming removed 3 bases from V and 0 bases from J, with 24 bases in between. Germline values: CDR1 MNHNS, CDR2 SASEGT. The DNA for the CDR3 is TGTGCCAGCAGTGAGGAGTACCGACAGGCCCTACTTTATAGCAATCAGCCCCAGCATTTT. Its protein product is CASSEEYRQALLYSNQPQHF.

This clonotype was counted only a few times. The chain employs TRBV6-1 and TRBJ2-1, with D perhaps matching TRBD2 (7 bases). CDR1 and CDR2 (germline): MNHNS, SASEGT. Trimming took 7 bases from V and 2 from J, leaving 12 bases between them. The CDR3 has 14 residues. DNA for the CDR3: TGTGCCAGCATACGAGGGGGGGCCTACAATGAGCAGTTCTTC. Residues: CASIRGGAYNEQFF.

This clonotype was observed many times. The chain combines TRBV12-5 with TRBJ2-5, with D perhaps matching TRBD2 (5 bases). The V and J ends lost 6 bases and 11 bases respectively, with 16 bases between them. Germline CDR1 and CDR2: LGHNT and FRNRAP. The length of the CDR3 is 12 residues. The CDR3 spells CASGKDFFQQYF. CDR3 bases: TGTGCTAGTGGAAAGGACTTTTTTCAGCAGTACTTC.

This chain joins TRBV27 and TRBJ2-3, with 8 positions matching TRBD1. Unmatched junction bases numbered 14, after V lost 2 bases and J lost 4 bases. This CDR3 contains 18 residues. Looked up from germline, CDR1 is MNHEY and CDR2 is SMNVEV (reference sequence). Written as DNA, the CDR3 is TGTGCCAGCAGTTTACGAGGGGACAGGTTCGGCCTGCCAGATACGCAGTATTTT. Protein sequence: CASSLRGDRFGLPDTQYF.

By share, this clonotype counts as medium-sized. The V gene is TRBV7-2, the J gene TRBJ2-1, with 13 bases lining up with TRBD2. Losses at the gene ends were 3 bases for V and 7 bases for J; bases not matched to a gene: 9. Germline CDR1 and CDR2: SGHTA and FQGNSA. CDR3 length: 17 residues. The CDR3 nucleotides read TGTGCCAGCAGCTTTGCCGGGACTAGCGGGATCGTTAATGAGCAGTTCTTC. Its translation is CASSFAGTSGIVNEQFF.

This clonotype is categorized as large. The V and J genes are TRBV7-2 and TRBJ2-5; D possibly matches TRBD1 or TRBD2 (6 bases each). The CDR3 totals 15 residues. The germline V gene has CDR1 SGHTA and CDR2 FQGNSA. V was pared by 5 bases and J by 3 bases, with 16 bases between. This chain's CDR3 is CASSRRGRIEETQYF. CDR3 sequence (DNA): TGTGCCAGCAGCCGTAGGGGGAGGATCGAAGAGACCCAGTACTTC.

The rearrangement uses TRBV27 and TRBJ2-2; no definite D call. The V gene lost 4 bases and the J gene lost 1 base, with 7 bases spanning the gap. This CDR3 has 14 amino acids. Germline-derived CDR1 and CDR2 are MNHEY and SMNVEV (reference sequence). The DNA of the CDR3 is TGTGCCAGCAGTTGGGTGGGGAACACCGGGGAGCTGTTTTTT. Translating gives CASSWVGNTGELFF.

Many counts were recorded for this clonotype. This chain joins TRBV7-9 and TRBJ2-5; a possible D gene is TRBD2 (5 bases). The J call may be wrong; the DNA end is better matched by TRBJ2-1. The V gene's germline CDR1 is SEHNR and CDR2 FQNEAQ (reference sequence). This CDR3 contains 11 residues. The CDR3 protein is CASSLRRAQFF. CDR3 nucleotide sequence: TGTGCCAGCAGCTTAAGGCGGGCCCAGTTCTTC.

This clonotype was counted a few times. The chain uses TRBV7-2 and TRBJ2-5; 9 nucleotides align to TRBD2. Per the germline V gene, CDR1 is SGHTA and CDR2 is FQGNSA. J was trimmed by 5 bases and V by 5 bases; bases with no gene match: 6. This CDR3 has 14 residues. The CDR3 reads CASSPGGRGETQYF. The CDR3 region has the DNA TGTGCCAGCAGCCCCGGCGGGAGGGGGGAGACCCAGTACTTC. The full variable domain, with the rest looked up from reference TRBV7-2 and TRBJ2-5, is GAGVSQSPSNKVTEKGKDVELRCDPISGHTALYWYRQSLGQGLEFLIYFQGNSAPDKSGLPSDRFSAERTGGSVSTLTIQRTQQEDSAVYLCASSPGGRGETQYFGPGTRLLVL.

Concerning this clonotype itself: A much more abundant neighbour one base away suggests this may be a read error. V and J are TRBV7-2 and TRBJ2-1; 9 positions match TRBD2. The better agreement between TRBJ2-7 and the DNA end casts doubt on the J call. This CDR3 spans 15 amino acids. The germline CDR1 and CDR2 sequences are SGHTA and FQGNSA. The chain's CDR3 is CASSLDSGGYDEQYF. The CDR3 nucleotides are TGTGCCAGCAGCTTAGACAGCGGGGGGTACGATGAGCAGTACTTC.

This clonotype appeared once. The CDR3 coding sequence is TGTGCCAGCAGCTTGACAGGGGGCAACACTGAAGCTTTCTTT. Translating gives CASSLTGGNTEAFF. This chain joins TRBV7-3 and TRBJ1-1; 10 nucleotides agree with TRBD1. Unmatched junction bases numbered 0, after V lost 3 bases and J lost 2 bases. CDR3 length equals 14 residues. CDR1 SGHTA and CDR2 FQGTGA come from the germline V gene.

This clonotype was recorded many times. The CDR3 reads CASSPRTGNYEQYF. The CDR3 region has the DNA TGTGCCAGCAGCCCGCGCACGGGGAACTACGAGCAGTACTTC. The chain carries TRBV7-6 and TRBJ2-4; D perhaps matches TRBD2 (5 bases). The J call may be wrong; the DNA end is better matched by TRBJ2-7. There are 14 residues in the CDR3. Germline CDR1 is SGHVS and CDR2 is FNYEAQ.

As for this clonotype: An end of the junction differs from the germline gene, which may be a read error. The chain joins TRBV25-1 to TRBJ2-1; 8 bases map to TRBD1. This CDR3 contains 13 residues. Germline values: CDR1 MGHDK, CDR2 SYGVNS. The CDR3 loop is CASTRQGAYEQVF. The CDR3 bases are TGTGCCAGCACGAGGCAGGGGGCGTACGAGCAGGTCTTC.